This paragraph reports one TCR beta chain. No antigen is known for it. This CDR3 is 16 amino acids long. V was pared by 3 bases and J by 5 bases, with 10 bases of the junction left unmatched. CDR1 is SGHDT and CDR2 is YYEEEE in the germline V gene. This sample was taken from a study of graft-versus-host responses after intestinal transplantation. Study-level information: For around three years after anti-thymocyte globulin induction, all recipients took tacrolimus and steroids.

The assay was immunoSEQ multiplex PCR, and TCRdb's table has in-frame clones only and misses some. The profile shows about 96,000 clones, roughly 92% of them singletons. General study results and limits: Investigators detected GvH clones in recipient marrow, with some emerging earlier in ileum or blood. Clonal ratios of graft-versus-host to host-versus-graft in allografts were high for patients exhibiting graft-donor T cell macrochimerism. There was an association between peak levels of circulating GvH clones and early post-transplant HvG declines.

Source: unstimulated CD4+ T cells sorted from spleen or lymph node cells, taken before intestinal transplant. This clonotype was obtained from a human donor who received an intestinal transplant. The chain employs TRBV5-6 and TRBJ2-4, with 8 bases lining up with TRBD2. The CDR3: CASSSGLAPGENIQYF. CDR3 DNA: TGTGCCAGCAGCTCCGGACTAGCCCCGGGCGAAAACATTCAGTACTTC. Together with reference TRBV5-6 and TRBJ2-4, the CDR3 gives the full variable domain: DAGVTQSPTHLIKTRGQQVTLRCSPKSGHDTVSWYQQALGQGPQFIFQYYEEEERQRGNFPDRFSGHQFPNYSSELNVNALLLGDSALYLCASSSGLAPGENIQYFGAGTRLSVL.